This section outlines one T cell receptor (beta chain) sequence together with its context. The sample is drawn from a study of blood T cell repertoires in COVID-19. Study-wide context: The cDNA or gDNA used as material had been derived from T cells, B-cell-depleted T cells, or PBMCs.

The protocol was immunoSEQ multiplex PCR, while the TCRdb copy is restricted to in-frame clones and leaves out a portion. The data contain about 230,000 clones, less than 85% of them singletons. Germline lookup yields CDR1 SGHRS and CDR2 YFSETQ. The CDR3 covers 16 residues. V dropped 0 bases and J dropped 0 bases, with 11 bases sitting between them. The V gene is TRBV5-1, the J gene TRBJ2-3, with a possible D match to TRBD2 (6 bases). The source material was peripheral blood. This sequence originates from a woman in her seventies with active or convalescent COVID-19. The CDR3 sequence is CASSLGRGSSTDTQYF. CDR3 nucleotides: TGCGCCAGCAGCTTGGGGCGGGGCTCCAGCACAGATACGCAGTATTTT.